This entry describes one T cell receptor beta chain. These data belong to a study of OX40 agonist ivuxolimab in advanced cancers. CDR3 length equals 13 residues. Germline V gives CDR1 MNHNS, CDR2 SASEGT. The V gene lost 0 bases and the J gene lost 4 bases, with 3 bases spanning the gap. Using immunoSEQ multiplex PCR, the repertoire was profiled, and TCRdb retains in-frame clones only, with some absent. The repertoire has over 45,000 clones, 70% to 85% of them found once; the top ten carry more than 1.1%. This chain links TRBV6-1 with TRBJ2-2, with D unresolved. The receptor was isolated from an adult with an advanced solid tumor such as melanoma, head and neck, liver or kidney cancer. The specimen comprised CD4+ or CD8+ T cells sorted from blood, sampled in a trial of the OX40 agonist ivuxolimab. Here the CDR3 DNA reads TGTGCCAGCAGTGAAGCTTTCACCGGGGAGCTGTTTTTT. Translating it yields CASSEAFTGELFF.